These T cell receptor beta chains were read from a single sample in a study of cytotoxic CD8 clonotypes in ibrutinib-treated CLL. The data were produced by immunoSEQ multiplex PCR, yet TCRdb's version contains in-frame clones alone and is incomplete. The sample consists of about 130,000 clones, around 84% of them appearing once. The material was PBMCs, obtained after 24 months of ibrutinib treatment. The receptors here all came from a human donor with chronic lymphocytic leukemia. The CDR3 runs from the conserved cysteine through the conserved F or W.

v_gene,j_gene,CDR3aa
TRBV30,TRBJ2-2,CACLTGPRNTGELFF
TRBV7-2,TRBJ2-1,CASSLTGARVQFF
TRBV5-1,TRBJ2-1,CASKARTDHYNEQFF
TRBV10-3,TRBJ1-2,CAISPGYRDGYTF
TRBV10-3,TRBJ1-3,CAISGNLNTIYF
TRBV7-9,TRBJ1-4,CASSFGTANEKLFF
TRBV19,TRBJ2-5,CASSGRPHQETQYF
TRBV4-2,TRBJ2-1,CASSQDFRGEQFF
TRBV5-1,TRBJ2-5,CASSLGGYGNRRETQYF
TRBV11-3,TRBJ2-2,CASSLQRNTGELFF
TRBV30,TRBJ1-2,CAWSVRGGYGYTF
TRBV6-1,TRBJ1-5,CASRRGNQPQHF
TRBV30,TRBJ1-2,CAWWTAEYYGYTF
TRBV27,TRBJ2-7,CASSFHDRPLYF
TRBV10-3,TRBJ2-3,CAIRPGTGKDTQYF
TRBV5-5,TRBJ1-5,CASSLGSDQPQHF
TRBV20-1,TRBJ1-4,CSARLGEKLFF